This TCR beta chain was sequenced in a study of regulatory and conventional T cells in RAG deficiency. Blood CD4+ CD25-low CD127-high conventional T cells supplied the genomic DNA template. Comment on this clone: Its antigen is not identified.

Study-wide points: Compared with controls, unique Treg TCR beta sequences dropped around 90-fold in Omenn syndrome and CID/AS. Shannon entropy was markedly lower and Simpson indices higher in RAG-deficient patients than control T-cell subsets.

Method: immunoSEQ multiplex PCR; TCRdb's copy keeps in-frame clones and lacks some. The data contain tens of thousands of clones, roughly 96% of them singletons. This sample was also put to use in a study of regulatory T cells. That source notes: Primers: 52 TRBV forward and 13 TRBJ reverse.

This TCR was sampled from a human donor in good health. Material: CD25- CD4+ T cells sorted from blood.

CDR3 sequence: CASSAGQGWAGELFF. DNA of the CDR3: TGTGCCAGCAGCGCCGGACAGGGATGGGCCGGGGAGCTGTTTTTT. This rearrangement joins TRBV11-3 to TRBJ2-2; TRBD1 matches at 8 bases. The CDR3 totals 15 residues. The V gene's germline CDR1 is SGHNT and CDR2 YENEEA. With V trimmed by 5 bases and J by 6 bases, 8 bases remained unmatched.